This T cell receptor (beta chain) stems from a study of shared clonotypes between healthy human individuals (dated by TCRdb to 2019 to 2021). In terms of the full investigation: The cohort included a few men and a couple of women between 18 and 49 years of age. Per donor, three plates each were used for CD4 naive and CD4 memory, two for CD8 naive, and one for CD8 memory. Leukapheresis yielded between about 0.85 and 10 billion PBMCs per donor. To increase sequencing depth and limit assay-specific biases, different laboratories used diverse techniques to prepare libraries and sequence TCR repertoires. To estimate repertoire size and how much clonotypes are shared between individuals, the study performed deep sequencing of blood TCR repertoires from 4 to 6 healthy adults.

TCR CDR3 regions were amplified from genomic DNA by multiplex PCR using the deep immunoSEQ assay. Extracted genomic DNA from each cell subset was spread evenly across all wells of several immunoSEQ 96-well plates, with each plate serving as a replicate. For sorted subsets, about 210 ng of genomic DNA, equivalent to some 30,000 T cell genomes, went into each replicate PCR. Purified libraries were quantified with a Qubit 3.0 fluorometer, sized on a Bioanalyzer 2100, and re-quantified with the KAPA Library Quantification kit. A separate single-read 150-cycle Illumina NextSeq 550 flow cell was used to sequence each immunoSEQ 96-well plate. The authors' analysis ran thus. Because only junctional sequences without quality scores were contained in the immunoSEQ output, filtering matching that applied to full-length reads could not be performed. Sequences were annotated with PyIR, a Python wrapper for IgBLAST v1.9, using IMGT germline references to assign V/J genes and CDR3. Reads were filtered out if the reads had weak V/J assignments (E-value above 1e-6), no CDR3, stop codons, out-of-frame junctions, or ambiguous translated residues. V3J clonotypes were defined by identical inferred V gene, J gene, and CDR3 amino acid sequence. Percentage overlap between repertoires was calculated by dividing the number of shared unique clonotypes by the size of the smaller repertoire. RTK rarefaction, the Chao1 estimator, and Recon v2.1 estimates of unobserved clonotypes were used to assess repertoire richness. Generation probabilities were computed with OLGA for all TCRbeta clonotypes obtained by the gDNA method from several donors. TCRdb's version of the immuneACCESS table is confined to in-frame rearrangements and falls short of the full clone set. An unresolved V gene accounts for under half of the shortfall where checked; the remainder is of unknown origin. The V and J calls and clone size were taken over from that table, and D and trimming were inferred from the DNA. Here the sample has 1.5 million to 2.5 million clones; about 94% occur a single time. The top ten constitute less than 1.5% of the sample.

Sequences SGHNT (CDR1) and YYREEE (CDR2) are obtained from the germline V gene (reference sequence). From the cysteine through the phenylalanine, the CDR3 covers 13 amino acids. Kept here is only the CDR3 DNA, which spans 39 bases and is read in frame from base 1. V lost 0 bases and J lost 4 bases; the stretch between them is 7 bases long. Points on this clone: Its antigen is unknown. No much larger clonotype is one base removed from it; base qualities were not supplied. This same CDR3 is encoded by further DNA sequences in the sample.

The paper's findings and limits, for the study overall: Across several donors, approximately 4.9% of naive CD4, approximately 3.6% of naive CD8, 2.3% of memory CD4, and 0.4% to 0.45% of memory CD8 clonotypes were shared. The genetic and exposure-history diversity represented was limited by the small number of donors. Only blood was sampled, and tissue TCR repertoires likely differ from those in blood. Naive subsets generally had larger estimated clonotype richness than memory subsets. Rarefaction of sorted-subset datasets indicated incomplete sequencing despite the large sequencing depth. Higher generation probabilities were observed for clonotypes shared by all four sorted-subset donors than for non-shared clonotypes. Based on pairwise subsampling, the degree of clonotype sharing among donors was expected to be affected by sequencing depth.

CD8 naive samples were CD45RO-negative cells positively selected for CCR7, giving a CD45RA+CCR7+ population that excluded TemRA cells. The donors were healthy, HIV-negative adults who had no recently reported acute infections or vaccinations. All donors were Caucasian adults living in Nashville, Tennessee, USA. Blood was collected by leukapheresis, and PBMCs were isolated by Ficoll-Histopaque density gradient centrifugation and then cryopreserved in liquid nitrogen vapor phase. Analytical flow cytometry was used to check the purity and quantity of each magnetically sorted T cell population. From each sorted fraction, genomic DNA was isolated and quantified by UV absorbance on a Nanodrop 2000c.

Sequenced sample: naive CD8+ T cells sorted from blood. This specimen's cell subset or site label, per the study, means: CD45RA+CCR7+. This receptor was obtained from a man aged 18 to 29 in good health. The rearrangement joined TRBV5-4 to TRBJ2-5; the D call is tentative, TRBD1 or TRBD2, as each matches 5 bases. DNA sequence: TGTGCCAGCAGCTTGGGGGACCTAGAGACCCAGTACTTC. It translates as CASSLGDLETQYF.